The clone carrying this T cell receptor (beta chain) was seen just once. The antigen remains undetermined. J lost 6 bases, V lost 0 bases, and 6 bases had no gene match. Germline V CDR1 and CDR2: SGHVS, FNYEAQ. The CDR3 is 15 amino acids. TCRdb keeps only in-frame clones here, not all; method: immunoSEQ multiplex PCR. The table lists about 6,600 clones, around 67% of them singletons, with over 20% in the top ten. This sample was included in a study of CD4+ T cells in melanoma. Study-wide results and caveats: CD8+ T cell, macrophage and B cell function reportedly correlated with neoantigen-specific CD4+ T cells.

This chain uses TRBV7-6 with TRBJ2-7; 9 bases are a match to TRBD1. This TCR came from a human donor with melanoma. What was sequenced was cells from a culture (not recorded whether cultured in vitro). CDR3 nucleotide sequence: TGTGCCAGCAGCTTAGCCTGGGGACAGGGTGGCGAGCAGTACTTC. This translates into CASSLAWGQGGEQYF.